The T cell receptor (beta chain) under discussion was sequenced for a study of graft-versus-host responses after intestinal transplantation. This clone was recorded a few times. Its matching antigen is unknown. Assay: immunoSEQ multiplex PCR; the TCRdb copy retains only in-frame clones and omits some. This sample has about 120,000 clones, with approximately 92% found just once. Sample: unstimulated CD4+ T cells sorted from spleen or lymph node cells, taken before intestinal transplant. This TCR was sampled from a human donor who received an intestinal transplant.

The CDR3 loop reads CASSLAGRADNEKLFF. The CDR3 region has the DNA TGCGCCAGCAGCTTGGCCGGGAGGGCGGATAATGAAAAACTGTTTTTT. The rearrangement links TRBV5-1 to TRBJ1-4; D gene unclear. Trimming left V 0 bases short and J 4 bases short, with 13 bases between. The CDR3 is made up of 16 amino acids. Per the germline V gene, CDR1 is SGHRS and CDR2 is YFSETQ.